This T cell receptor beta chain was profiled in a study of radiotherapy plus CTLA-4 blockade in lung cancer (dated by TCRdb to between 2017 and 2018). Concerning the study at large: Among the enrolled patients, about 19% had an objective response, and less than 40% reached disease control.

The study tested focal radiation therapy combined with CTLA-4 blockade (ipilimumab) in patients with chemo-refractory metastatic non-small-cell lung cancer. The sample holds a few counts of this clone. It has no known antigen specificity. No base-level quality is on record; no much larger clone is a single base apart. Germline trimming: 5 bases from V, 5 bases from J; junction bases outside gene matches: 7. Reading from cysteine to phenylalanine, the CDR3 counts 14 amino acids. Of all the DNA, just the CDR3 is kept, 42 bases in frame from base 1. CDR1 SEHNR and CDR2 FQNEAQ were looked up in the germline V gene (reference sequence). What the authors observed across the whole study: After treatment with radiotherapy and ipilimumab, TCR clones that came from tumors expanded in the peripheral blood. The strongest predictors of response were reported to be early dynamic shifts in blood T cell clones along with a rise in serum interferon-beta following radiation.

Libraries came from the immunoSEQ multiplex PCR assay. TCRdb holds this immuneACCESS table with in-frame rearrangements only. Some clones are missing; in checked studies, unresolved V genes explain under half, and the rest has no known cause. The sample table holds 65,000 to 85,000 clones, of which less than 85% were seen once. The leading ten clones occupy 9.5% to 10% of the sample. This material consisted of peripheral blood, taken from a patient treated with radiotherapy plus ipilimumab. This clonotype was obtained from a human donor with non-small cell lung cancer whose response to radiotherapy plus ipilimumab could not be evaluated. The chain uses TRBV7-9 and TRBJ2-7, and 9 bases in between align with TRBD1. The CDR3 is CASSRTGGEDEQYF. The DNA sequence reads TGTGCCAGCAGCCGAACAGGGGGCGAAGACGAGCAGTACTTC.